This section outlines one T cell receptor beta chain sequence together with its context. The sample is drawn from a study of blood T cell repertoires in COVID-19. In the study overall: Sites in the United States, Italy and Spain provided acute and convalescent COVID-19 samples.

Cohorts were determined from participant-reported clinical history. Cohort 3 donors were reported recovered after two negative PCRs, clearance, or symptom resolution. This CDR3 comprises 14 residues. The V segment lost 3 bases and the J segment 6 bases; nucleotides outside the gene matches: 4. CDR1 and CDR2 from the germline V gene are KGHSH and LQKENI. Original handling: Using reference gene primer amplification, nucleated cell counts were estimated. TCRdb's table, derived via immunoSEQ multiplex PCR, lists solely in-frame clones and lacks some. V, J and clone size reflect that table, while D and trimming were determined from the DNA. The sample lists 150,000 to 250,000 clones, roughly nine tenths occurring once.

The rearrangement links TRBV18 to TRBJ2-3, with 9 bases aligning to TRBD1. This clonotype was sampled from a woman aged 25 to 39 who had recovered from COVID-19. Sequencing was done on a sample of PBMCs or T cells enriched from blood (not recorded which). CDR3 amino acids: CASSPGTGLDTQYF. As DNA, the CDR3 is TGTGCCAGCTCACCGGGGACAGGGCTGGATACGCAGTATTTT.